This T cell receptor (beta chain) was identified in a study of T cell repertoires in cytomegalovirus infection. Background on the study: It was the public TCR beta signatures that indicated both CMV infection and matching HLA type.

This clonotype came up many times. What it binds is not known. V gave up 6 bases and J gave up 5 bases; unmatched junction bases: 15. CDR3 size: 16 residues. Germline-derived CDR1 and CDR2 are MDHEN and SYDVKM. Overall study findings and caveats: Of the TCR beta families, the public ones yielded a cumulative frequency that identified carriers of CMV plus the relevant HLA. HLA-C-restricted, CMV-specific TCR beta clonotypes were dominant ex vivo.

TCRdb fed the reads into MiXCR, producing one record per CDR3 protein. The repertoire holds around 320,000 distinct CDR3 sequences, with more than 8% as singletons. Material for sequencing was PBMCs. The receptor was derived from a human donor in good health (CMV status not recorded). Some clones in this sample may be carry-over from other donors' samples. V and J are TRBV28 and TRBJ2-7, with 8 bases that match TRBD1. As DNA, the CDR3 is TGTGCCAGCAGCTTAACTTTGACAGGGGTTAATGACGAGCAGTACTTC. Protein product: CASSLTLTGVNDEQYF. The entire variable domain, with the rest obtained from reference TRBV28 and TRBJ2-7, is as follows: DVKVTQSSRYLVKRTGEKVFLECVQDMDHENMFWYRQDPGLGLRLIYFSYDVKMKEKGDIPEGYSVSREKKERFSLILESASTNQTSMYLCASSLTLTGVNDEQYFGPGTRLTVT.